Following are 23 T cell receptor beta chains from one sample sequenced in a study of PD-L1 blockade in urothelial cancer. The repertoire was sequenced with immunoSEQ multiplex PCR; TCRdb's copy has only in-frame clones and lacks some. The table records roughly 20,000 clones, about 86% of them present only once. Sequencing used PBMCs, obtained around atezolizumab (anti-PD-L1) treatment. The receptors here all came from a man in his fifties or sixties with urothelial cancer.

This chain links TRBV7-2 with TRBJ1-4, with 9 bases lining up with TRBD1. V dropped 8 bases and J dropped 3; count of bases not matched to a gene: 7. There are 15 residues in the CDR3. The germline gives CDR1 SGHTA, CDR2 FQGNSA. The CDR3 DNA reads TGTGCCAGCGCTAAACAGGGGGCGGCTAATGAAAAACTGTTTTTT. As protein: CASAKQGAANEKLFF.

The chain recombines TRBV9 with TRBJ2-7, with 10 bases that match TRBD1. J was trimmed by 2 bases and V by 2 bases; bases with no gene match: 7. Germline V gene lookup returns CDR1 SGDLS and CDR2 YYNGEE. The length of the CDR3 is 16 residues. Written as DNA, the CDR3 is TGTGCCAGCAGCGTCGGGACAGGGGTGACAACCTACGAGCAGTACTTC. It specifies CASSVGTGVTTYEQYF. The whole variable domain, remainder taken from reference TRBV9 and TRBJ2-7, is DSGVTQTPKHLITATGQRVTLRCSPRSGDLSVYWYQQSLDQGLQFLIQYYNGEERAKGNILERFSAQQFPDLHSELNLSSLELGDSALYFCASSVGTGVTTYEQYFGPGTRLTVT.

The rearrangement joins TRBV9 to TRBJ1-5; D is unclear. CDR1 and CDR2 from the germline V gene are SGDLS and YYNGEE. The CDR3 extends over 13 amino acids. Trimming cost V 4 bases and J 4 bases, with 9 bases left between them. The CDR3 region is CASSPQENQPQHF. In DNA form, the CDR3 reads TGTGCCAGCAGCCCACAAGAAAATCAGCCCCAGCATTTT.

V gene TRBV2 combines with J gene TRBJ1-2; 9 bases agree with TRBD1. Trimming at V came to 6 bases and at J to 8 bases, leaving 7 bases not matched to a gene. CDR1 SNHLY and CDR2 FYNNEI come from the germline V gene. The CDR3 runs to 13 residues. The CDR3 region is CASREGQGQGYTF. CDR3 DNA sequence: TGTGCCAGCAGGGAGGGACAGGGCCAGGGCTACACCTTC.

CDR3 DNA sequence: TGTGCCACCAGCAGGACTAGCGGGAGGCGCGAAGAAGAGACCCAGTACTTC. Encoded protein: CATSRTSGRREEETQYF. The gene calls are TRBV15 and TRBJ2-5; 13 nucleotides line up with TRBD2. This CDR3 contains 17 residues. The germline V gene encodes CDR1 LNHNV and CDR2 YYDKDF (reference sequence). Trimming took 3 bases from V and 3 from J; bases not matched to a gene: 7.

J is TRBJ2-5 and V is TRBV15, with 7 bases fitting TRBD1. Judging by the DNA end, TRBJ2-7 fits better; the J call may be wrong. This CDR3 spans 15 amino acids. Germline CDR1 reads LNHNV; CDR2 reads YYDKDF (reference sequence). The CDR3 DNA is TGTGCCACCAGCACCCCGGACAGGTTTTCCTACGAGCAGTACTTC. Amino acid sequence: CATSTPDRFSYEQYF.

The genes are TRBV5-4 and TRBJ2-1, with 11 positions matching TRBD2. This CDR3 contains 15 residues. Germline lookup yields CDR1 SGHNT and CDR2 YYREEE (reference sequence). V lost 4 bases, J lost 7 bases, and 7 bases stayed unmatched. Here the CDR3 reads CASSNPSGGWNEQFF. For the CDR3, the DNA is TGTGCCAGCAGCAACCCTAGCGGGGGGTGGAATGAGCAGTTCTTC.

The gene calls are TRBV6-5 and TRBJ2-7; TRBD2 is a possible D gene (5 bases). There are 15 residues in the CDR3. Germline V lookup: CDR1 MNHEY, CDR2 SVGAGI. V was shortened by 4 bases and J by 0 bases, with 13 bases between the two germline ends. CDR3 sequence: CASSSQAVSSYEQYF. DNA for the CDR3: TGTGCCAGCAGTTCCCAAGCGGTGAGCTCCTACGAGCAGTACTTC.

DNA of the CDR3: TGTGCCAGCAGCTTGCGGGACAGATCCTACGAGCAGTACTTC. This encodes CASSLRDRSYEQYF. The rearrangement uses TRBV5-6 and TRBJ2-7; TRBD1 matches 7 bases. V gave up 1 base and J gave up 1 base; unmatched junction bases: 2. CDR1 and CDR2 (germline): SGHDT, YYEEEE. The CDR3 has 14 amino acids.

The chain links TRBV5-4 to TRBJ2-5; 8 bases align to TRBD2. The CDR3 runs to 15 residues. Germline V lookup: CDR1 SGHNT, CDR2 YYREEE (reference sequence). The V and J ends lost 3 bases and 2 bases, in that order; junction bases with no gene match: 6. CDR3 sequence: CASSSGLVGQETQYF. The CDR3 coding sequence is TGTGCCAGCAGCTCGGGACTAGTCGGACAAGAGACCCAGTACTTC.

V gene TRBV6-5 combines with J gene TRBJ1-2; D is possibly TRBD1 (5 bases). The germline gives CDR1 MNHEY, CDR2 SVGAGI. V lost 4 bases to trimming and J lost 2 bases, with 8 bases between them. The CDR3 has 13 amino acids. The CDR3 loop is CASSSTVNYGYTF. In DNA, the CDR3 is TGTGCCAGCAGTTCGACAGTGAACTATGGCTACACCTTC.

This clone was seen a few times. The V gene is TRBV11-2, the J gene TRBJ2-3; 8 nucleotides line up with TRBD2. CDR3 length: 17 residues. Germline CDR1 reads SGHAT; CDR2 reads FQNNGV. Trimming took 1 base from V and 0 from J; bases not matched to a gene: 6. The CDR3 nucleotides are TGTGCCAGCAGCTTAGGTTTACTAGCGGCTAGCACAGATACGCAGTATTTT. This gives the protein CASSLGLLAASTDTQYF.

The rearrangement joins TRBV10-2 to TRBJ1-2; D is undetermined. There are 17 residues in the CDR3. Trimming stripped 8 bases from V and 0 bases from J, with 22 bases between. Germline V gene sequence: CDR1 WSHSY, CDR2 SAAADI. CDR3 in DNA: TGCGCCAGCTCGAAGTGGAATAGCCCGATTACTAACTATGGCTACACCTTC. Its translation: CASSKWNSPITNYGYTF.

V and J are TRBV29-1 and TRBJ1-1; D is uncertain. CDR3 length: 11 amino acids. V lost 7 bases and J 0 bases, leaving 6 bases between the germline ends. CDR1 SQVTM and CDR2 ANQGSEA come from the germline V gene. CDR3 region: CSGRVNTEAFF. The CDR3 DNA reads TGCAGCGGCCGGGTGAACACTGAAGCTTTCTTT.

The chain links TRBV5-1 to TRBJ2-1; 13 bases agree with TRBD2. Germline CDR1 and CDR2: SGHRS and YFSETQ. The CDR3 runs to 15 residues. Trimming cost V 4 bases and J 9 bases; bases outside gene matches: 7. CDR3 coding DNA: TGCGCCAGCAGCCCAGGACTAGCGGGAGTAGTTGAGCAGTTCTTC. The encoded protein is CASSPGLAGVVEQFF.

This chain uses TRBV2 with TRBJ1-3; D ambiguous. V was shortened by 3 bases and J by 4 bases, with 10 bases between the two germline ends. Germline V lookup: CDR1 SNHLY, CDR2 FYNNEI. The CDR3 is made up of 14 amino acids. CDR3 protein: CASSDSTKGNTIYF. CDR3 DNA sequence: TGTGCCAGCAGTGACAGTACGAAAGGAAACACCATATATTTT. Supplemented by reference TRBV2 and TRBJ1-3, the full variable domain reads EPEVTQTPSHQVTQMGQEVILRCVPISNHLYFYWYRQILGQKVEFLVSFYNNEISEKSEIFDDQFSVERPDGSNFTLKIRSTKLEDSAMYFCASSDSTKGNTIYFGEGSWLTVV.

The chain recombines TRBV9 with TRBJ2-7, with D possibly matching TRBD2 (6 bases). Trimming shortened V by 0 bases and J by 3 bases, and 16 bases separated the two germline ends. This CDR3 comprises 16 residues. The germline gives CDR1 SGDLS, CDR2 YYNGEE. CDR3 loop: CASSVAPWASDYEQYF. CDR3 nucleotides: TGTGCCAGCAGCGTAGCGCCCTGGGCTAGCGACTACGAGCAGTACTTC.

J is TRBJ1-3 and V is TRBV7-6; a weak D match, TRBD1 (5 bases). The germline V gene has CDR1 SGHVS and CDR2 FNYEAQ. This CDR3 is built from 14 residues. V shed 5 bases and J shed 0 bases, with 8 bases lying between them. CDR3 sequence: CASSPRGSGNTIYF. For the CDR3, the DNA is TGTGCCAGCAGCCCTAGGGGCTCTGGAAACACCATATATTTT.

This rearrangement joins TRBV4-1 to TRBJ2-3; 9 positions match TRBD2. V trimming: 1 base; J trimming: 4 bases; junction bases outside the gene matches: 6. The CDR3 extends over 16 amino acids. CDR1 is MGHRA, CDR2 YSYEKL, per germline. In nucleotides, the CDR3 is TGCGCCAGCAGCCAAGGGAGCGGGGGGATGGCAGATACGCAGTATTTT. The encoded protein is CASSQGSGGMADTQYF.

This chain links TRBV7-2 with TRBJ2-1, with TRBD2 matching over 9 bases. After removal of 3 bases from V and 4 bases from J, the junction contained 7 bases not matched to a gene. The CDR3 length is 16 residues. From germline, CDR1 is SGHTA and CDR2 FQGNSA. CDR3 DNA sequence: TGTGCCAGCAGCTTTCAGCTAGCGGGACCATACAATGAGCAGTTCTTC. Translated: CASSFQLAGPYNEQFF.

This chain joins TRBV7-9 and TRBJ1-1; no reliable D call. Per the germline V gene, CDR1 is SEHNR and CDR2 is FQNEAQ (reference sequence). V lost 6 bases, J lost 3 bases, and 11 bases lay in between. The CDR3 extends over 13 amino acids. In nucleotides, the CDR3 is TGTGCCAGCAGACGGACGGGAGACACTGAAGCTTTCTTT. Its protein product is CASRRTGDTEAFF.

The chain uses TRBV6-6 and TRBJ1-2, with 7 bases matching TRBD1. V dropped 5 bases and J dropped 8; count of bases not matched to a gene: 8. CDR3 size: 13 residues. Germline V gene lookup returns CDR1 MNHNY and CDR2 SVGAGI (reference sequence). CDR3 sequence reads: CASSLDRTWGYTF. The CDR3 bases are TGTGCCAGCAGTCTGGACAGGACGTGGGGCTACACCTTC.

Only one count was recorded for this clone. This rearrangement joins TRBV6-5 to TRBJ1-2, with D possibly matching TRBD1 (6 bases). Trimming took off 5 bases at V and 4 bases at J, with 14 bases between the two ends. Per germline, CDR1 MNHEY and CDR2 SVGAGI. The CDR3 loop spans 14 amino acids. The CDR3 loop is CASSQIDRFYGYTF. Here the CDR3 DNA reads TGTGCCAGCAGTCAAATAGACAGGTTCTATGGCTACACCTTC.